Listed below are T cell receptor beta chains from one sample, sequenced in a study of T cells expressing NK-cell markers. TCRdb reanalyzed the 5' RACE reads and collapses them to one entry per CDR3 protein, without DNA. The listing records about 140,000 distinct CDR3 sequences. The sample taken for sequencing was blood T cells: a sorted CD56 or NKG2C T cell subset, CD4+ or CD8+ T cells, or bulk PBMC T cells (not recorded which). Receptor source: a man aged 18 to 35 in good health. CDR3s include the opening cysteine and the closing phenylalanine or tryptophan. Fields, in order: J gene, V gene, CDR3 protein.

j_gene: TRBJ2-1; v_gene: TRBV4-2; CDR3aa: CASSPPPMAGVSEQFF
j_gene: TRBJ2-1; v_gene: TRBV5-6; CDR3aa: CASSYDNEQFF
j_gene: TRBJ2-1; v_gene: TRBV14; CDR3aa: CASSQGISGRAYNEQFF
j_gene: TRBJ1-1; v_gene: TRBV7-9; CDR3aa: CASSLPKDGYEAFF
j_gene: TRBJ1-1; v_gene: TRBV5-1; CDR3aa: CASSRDTLNTEAFF
j_gene: TRBJ2-7; v_gene: TRBV28; CDR3aa: CASSLRSAAWVNEQYF
j_gene: TRBJ2-3; v_gene: TRBV27; CDR3aa: CASTPGTSGRGDTQYF
j_gene: TRBJ2-1; v_gene: TRBV19; CDR3aa: CASRLAGNNEQFF
j_gene: TRBJ1-4; v_gene: TRBV12-3/TRBV12-4; CDR3aa: CASSSPGVQGDEKLFF
j_gene: TRBJ2-5; v_gene: TRBV5-4; CDR3aa: CASSSDLEEETQYF
j_gene: TRBJ2-5; v_gene: TRBV29-1; CDR3aa: CSVRAEAQETQYF
j_gene: TRBJ2-1; v_gene: TRBV6-5; CDR3aa: CASSSGTGVREQFF
j_gene: TRBJ1-5; v_gene: TRBV7-9; CDR3aa: CASSRGTGINQPQHF
j_gene: TRBJ2-3; v_gene: TRBV15; CDR3aa: CATSRDRTASNTQYF
j_gene: TRBJ2-7; v_gene: TRBV4-2; CDR3aa: CASSQETGGWYEQYF
j_gene: TRBJ2-1; v_gene: TRBV12-3/TRBV12-4; CDR3aa: CASSPYRGRIISDEQFF
j_gene: TRBJ2-7; v_gene: TRBV27; CDR3aa: CASGPGTGDYEQYF
j_gene: TRBJ2-2; v_gene: TRBV12-3/TRBV12-4; CDR3aa: CASSTGQGVTGELFF
j_gene: TRBJ2-7; v_gene: TRBV28; CDR3aa: CASSPNRGRTEVEQYF
j_gene: TRBJ2-1; v_gene: TRBV4-1; CDR3aa: CASSHVPGGPRNEQFF
j_gene: TRBJ2-1; v_gene: TRBV30; CDR3aa: CAWESYNEQFF
j_gene: TRBJ2-1; v_gene: TRBV10-3; CDR3aa: CAIRTGTASGRAYNEQFF
j_gene: TRBJ2-7; v_gene: TRBV9; CDR3aa: CASSVSDSYEQYF
j_gene: TRBJ1-6; v_gene: TRBV5-6; CDR3aa: CASSFISSSYNSPLHF
j_gene: TRBJ2-5; v_gene: TRBV4-2; CDR3aa: CASSQDAAGETQYF
j_gene: TRBJ2-3; v_gene: TRBV12-3/TRBV12-4; CDR3aa: CASSLRDRLRDTQYF
j_gene: TRBJ1-1; v_gene: TRBV20-1; CDR3aa: CSARDDRGLGTEAFF
j_gene: TRBJ1-1; v_gene: TRBV10-3; CDR3aa: CAILDPGANTEAFF
j_gene: TRBJ2-6; v_gene: TRBV10-3; CDR3aa: CAISESLAPGANVLTF
j_gene: TRBJ2-1; v_gene: TRBV29-1; CDR3aa: CSVVDGTSYNEQFF
j_gene: TRBJ2-3; v_gene: TRBV29-1; CDR3aa: CSVEGLWQGSDTQYF
j_gene: TRBJ1-5; v_gene: TRBV10-3; CDR3aa: CATGQGDNQPQHF
j_gene: TRBJ2-1; v_gene: TRBV15; CDR3aa: CATRDPGLADNEQFF
j_gene: TRBJ2-5; v_gene: TRBV18; CDR3aa: CASSPSTGVDQETQYF
j_gene: TRBJ1-1; v_gene: TRBV29-1; CDR3aa: CSVGRTNTEAFF
j_gene: TRBJ1-5; v_gene: TRBV6-5; CDR3aa: CASSHGVGGGQPQHF
j_gene: TRBJ2-7; v_gene: TRBV5-4; CDR3aa: CASSYGTSAYEQYF
j_gene: TRBJ1-4; v_gene: TRBV7-9; CDR3aa: CASSPPGQGGNMVFF
j_gene: TRBJ1-1; v_gene: TRBV3-1; CDR3aa: CASSQITSNTEAFF
j_gene: TRBJ1-1; v_gene: TRBV4-1; CDR3aa: CASSQTGLEPEAFF
j_gene: TRBJ2-2; v_gene: TRBV12-3/TRBV12-4; CDR3aa: CASLEASGYTGELFF